The T cell receptor (beta chain) under discussion was sequenced for a study of cytomegalovirus exposure and HLA in healthy donors (dated by TCRdb to between 2016 and 2019). Describing the broader study: According to an earlier analysis of a few hundred of the donors, 150 million to 200 million T cells yielded approximately 120 million unique TCR beta sequences and 276 Gb of sequence data. An early release that covered 500 to 800 HLA-typed donors contained approximately 300 gigabases of sequencing data and around 85 million unique TCR sequences. The genetic ancestry cluster associated with self-reported Caucasian donors included approximately 85% of the roughly 360 genotyped donors. The study aimed to test whether cataloging public T cell receptors could reveal signatures of past pathogen exposure. The study used immunosequencing to profile the T cell repertoires of under 700 subjects and linked those repertoires to cytomegalovirus serostatus. Besides the first cohort of around 700 subjects, a separate validation cohort made up of over a hundred different subjects was used. High-throughput TCR immunosequencing, statistical association of individual TCRs with disease status, and machine learning were combined to predict cytomegalovirus infection status. A later analysis re-analyzed previously published TCR beta repertoires from approximately 700 donors and added high-resolution HLA genotyping to study TCR occurrence patterns. Rather than using new phenotypic data, the later analysis identified candidate immune exposures from TCR beta sequences and from how often those sequences occurred across donors. An earlier analysis of some 500 of the donors applied high-throughput TCR beta sequencing to assess whether each TCR beta V gene segment acted as functional or pseudogenic. Donor age, sex, ethnicity and CMV serostatus were compiled together with the repertoire data. A later genetic analysis took genome-wide SNP genotypes for about 65% of the 666 donors and used that subset as a discovery cohort. All discovery cohort repertoires had been generated using a single sequencing platform. HLA typing covered class I and class II loci at four-digit resolution. Typing coverage differed by locus: A, B, C, DRB1 and DQB1 were typed in about 629-630 donors, DQA1 in about 510, DPA1 in nearly 610, and DPB1 in 400 to 490. Four to six DR-DQ haplotypes were handled as single units for association and clustering because linkage in the cohort was strong. Among about 360 genotyped donors of the cohort, an average of approximately 240,000 unique TCR beta nucleotide sequences were sequenced per donor, roughly 20% of them non-productive. The paper's findings and limits, for the study overall: The cohort was sequenced for TCR beta chains only, and without alpha or paired-chain data the features that could be detected were limited. Roughly uniform sequencing depth across donors was assumed in presence/absence analyses, although this assumption may not hold. CMV serostatus was the only immune exposure information available for the cohort. A further reported finding was that TCR beta sequences accurately predicted the HLA-A and HLA-B alleles for most subjects in the first cohort. Specific HLA alleles were associated with some 15,000 TCR beta sequences at a false discovery rate of 0.05 in a later analysis. According to a later analysis, TCR association rates differed among HLA loci, with DRB1 alleles showing the most associated TCRs and HLA-C alleles showing the fewest. Because some donors lacked HLA typing at each locus, the association tests relied only on the typed subset. A later analysis found that HLA-associated TCR beta chains were more clonally expanded and had lower generation probabilities than equally common non-associated chains. V-gene and J-gene trimming of TCR beta chains was associated with a missense DCLRE1C variant in a later genetic analysis, and the association was replicated in an independent cohort. It was suggested by the authors that the approach could potentially be generalized to other disease states and immunological phenotypes. Correlated functional status among segregating V segments might be attributable to linkage disequilibrium, but an unknown experimental factor could not be ruled out. While some public TCRs were present in many individuals, most TCR sequences turned up only very rarely across donors. Cytomegalovirus status was reported to be diagnosed by the classifier with high specificity and sensitivity in both the original and validation cohorts. The sequencing pipeline was judged likely to have produced a cluster of highly shared sequence variants as a technical artifact. An earlier analysis of around 500 of the donors showed that most TCR beta V segments appeared in productive rearrangements either about 90% or about 30% of the time, which broadly matched IMGT annotations. In a later analysis, most CMV-associated TCR beta chains were found to appear HLA-restricted, with HLA associations seemingly driven largely by CMV exposure. In a later genetic analysis, fewer N-insertions in productive TCRs were reported among donors in an Asian-associated ancestry cluster than the roughly 670-donor mean. Assigning TCR associations to individual alleles was difficult when HLA alleles, especially DR and DQ, strongly co-occurred. Because counts were too low, 15 to 20 rarely observed V segments, including chromosome 9 orphons, were excluded from the earlier analysis of around 640 of the donors. According to a later analysis, parvovirus B19, influenza, CMV and Epstein-Barr virus appeared linked to several top co-occurrence clusters. The study gave a list of 150 to 200 TCR beta chains associated with cytomegalovirus. A few of the identified cytomegalovirus-associated TCR beta chains were confirmed in vitro to be specific for cytomegalovirus antigens. Some IMGT-functional V segments, including TRBV6-2 and TRBV6-3, could not be distinguished by the 87-base-pair reads and were therefore excluded.

The germline V gene yields MDHEN for CDR1 and SYDVKM for CDR2. From the cysteine up to the phenylalanine, the CDR3 has a length of 15 residues. Only the CDR3 region is kept as DNA, spanning 45 bases read in frame from base 1. V and J are truncated by 6 bases and 0 bases respectively, leaving an intervening sequence of 12 bases. The cohort was made up of 650 to 700 healthy bone marrow donors. All cohort members were sampled while nominally healthy, although unrecorded immune exposures were likely present. Of the 650 to 700 cohort members, approximately 300 had positive CMV serostatus and about 330 had negative CMV serostatus, and CMV serostatus was not recorded for the donor. A peripheral blood sample was collected from each donor, and TCR beta sequencing was performed on peripheral blood mononuclear cells. Genomic DNA extraction from the blood cell samples was performed with the Qiagen DNeasy Blood Extraction Kit.

The library was produced with the immunoSEQ multiplex PCR assay. The multiplex PCR relied on a mix of 60 forward primers for TCR Vbeta segments and 13 reverse primers for TCR Jbeta segments. A multiplex PCR assay on genomic DNA amplified the CDR3 region of rearranged TCR beta genes. The Illumina HiSeq System was used to sequence the amplified TCR beta libraries as 87-base-pair reads. In the authors' own workflow: A later analysis counted tens of millions of unique TCR beta chains across the 550 to 800 repertoires, and roughly 11 million of these chains were shared by at least two donors. Raw reads were error-corrected and collapsed into unique sequences with a nearest-neighbor algorithm that merged closely related sequences to remove PCR and sequencing errors. CDR3 sequences were aligned to IMGT reference sequences to assign V, D and J gene segments. For a sequence to be retained, at least a six-nucleotide match to both a V gene segment and a J gene segment was required. A rearrangement was called productive if the CDR3 had no stop codons and remained in frame with V and J, and every other rearrangement was called non-productive. CDR3 was defined by IMGT convention, running from the second conserved V-encoded cysteine to the conserved J-encoded phenylalanine. In an earlier analysis of more than 550 of the donors, sequences lacking an unambiguous match to a single V gene segment were excluded. In an earlier analysis of more than 500 of the donors, a V segment was called functional when productive rearrangements were above 56.7%, and segregating when the standard deviation between donors exceeded 5%. To diagnose cytomegalovirus status from the catalog of TCR beta chain sequences, a statistical classification framework was built. A later analysis assigned V and J genes by comparing TCR nucleotide sequences with IMGT/GENE-DB human TR gene sequences. Using the TCRdist pipeline, a later analysis assigned CDR3 sequences along with most-parsimonious VDJ recombination scenarios. In a later analysis, every TCR beta chain was defined by the combination of its CDR3 amino acid sequence and its V-gene family, and reads without a unique V-gene family were dropped. In a later analysis, around 600 highly shared, low-generation-probability nucleotide sequences were removed to address suspected cross-contamination and a sequencing artifact. A later analysis calculated a clonal expansion index for each public chain from normalized within-repertoire ranks of inferred template counts. Generation probabilities in a later analysis came from a VDJ recombination model fitted to out-of-frame rearrangements, and those results were checked against IGoR. Hypergeometric tests were used in a later analysis to score TCR-TCR, TCR-HLA and TCR-CMV co-occurrence, with a repertoire-size bias correction applied to the TCR pairs. A later analysis estimated false discovery rates by permuting HLA or CMV assignments 20 times. A later analysis grouped co-occurring TCRs with DBSCAN, adding TCRdist sequence similarity when clustering within HLA-allele-positive subsets. Co-occurrence clustering excluded repertoires with fewer than 30,000 or more than 120,000 public chains, plus five with anomalous nucleotide sharing. Not all clones reach the TCRdb copy of this immuneACCESS table, which keeps in-frame sequences only. Checked studies attribute under half of the gap to unresolved V genes and leave the rest unexplained. The DNA was the basis for D and trimming; V, J and clone size are from that table. For this sample there are some 130,000 clones; about two thirds appear just once. The ten largest clonotypes hold 2.9% of the sample.

Concerning this clone itself: Its cognate antigen has yet to be identified. Nothing much larger sits one base from this clone, and base qualities are not available.

The V gene is TRBV28 and the J gene is TRBJ1-3, with TRBD1 tentatively as D gene (5 bases match). The sample was PBMCs. This clonotype originated in a human donor in good health. The CDR3 region: CASRGGTVSGNTIYF. In nucleotide form, the sequence is TGTGCCAGCAGGGGGGGGACGGTCTCTGGAAACACCATATATTTT.